This T cell receptor beta chain derives from a study of blood T cells in healthy people across ages. Primed by a sample-barcoded 5' primer and a J-beta primer mix, a second PCR proceeded for about 6 to 11 cycles. TCRdb re-derived calls from the 5' RACE reads in MiXCR, one entry per CDR3 protein. The sample lists over 700,000 distinct CDR3 sequences; 50% to 65% were seen once. Overall study results and limits: When set beside aged donors, long-lived donors presented more naive CD4+ cells and higher diversity. In older individuals, TCR beta diversity per million T cells was lower, falling roughly linearly with age.

Concerning this clonotype itself: Its specificity is not known.

The CDR3 is 13 residues long. Germline-derived CDR1 and CDR2 are SGHTA and FQGNSA. The V gene lost 3 bases and the J gene lost 4 bases, with 10 bases spanning the gap. Every donor provided 7.5 to 10 milliliters of peripheral blood. With each sample, at least 5 micrograms of total RNA were extracted. Material: blood. This TCR was sampled from an older man in good health. The chain employs TRBV7-2 and TRBJ2-7; D uncertain. The CDR3 DNA reads as TGTGCCAGCAGCTTGGGGAAACTATACGAGCAGTACTTC. Its translation: CASSLGKLYEQYF. The whole variable domain, filled in from reference TRBV7-2 and TRBJ2-7, reads GAGVSQSPSNKVTEKGKDVELRCDPISGHTALYWYRQSLGQGLEFLIYFQGNSAPDKSGLPSDRFSAERTGGSVSTLTIQRTQQEDSAVYLCASSLGKLYEQYFGPGTRLTVT.